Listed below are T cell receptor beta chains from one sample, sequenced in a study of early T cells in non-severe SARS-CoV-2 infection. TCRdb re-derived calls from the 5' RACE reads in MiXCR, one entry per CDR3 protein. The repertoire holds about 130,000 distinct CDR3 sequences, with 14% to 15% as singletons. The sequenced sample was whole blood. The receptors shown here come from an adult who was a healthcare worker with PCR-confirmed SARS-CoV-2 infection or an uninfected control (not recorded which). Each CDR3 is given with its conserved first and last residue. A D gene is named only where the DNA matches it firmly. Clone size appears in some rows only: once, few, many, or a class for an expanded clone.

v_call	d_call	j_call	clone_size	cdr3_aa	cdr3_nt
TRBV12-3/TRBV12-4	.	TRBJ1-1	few	CASSLAGYNTEAFF	TGTGCCAGCAGTTTAGCGGGCTATAACACTGAAGCTTTCTTT
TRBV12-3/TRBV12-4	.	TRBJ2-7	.	CASRSAGGAGYEQYF	TGTGCCAGCAGATCCGCAGGAGGGGCGGGCTACGAGCAGTACTTC
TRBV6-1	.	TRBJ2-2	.	CASTPLIAGELFF	TGTGCCAGCACCCCCCTCATCGCCGGGGAGCTGTTTTTT
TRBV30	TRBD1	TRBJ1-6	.	CARSMTGNSPLHF	TGTGCCCGGTCCATGACAGGGAACTCACCCCTCCACTTT
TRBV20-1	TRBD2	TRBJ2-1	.	CSADGLAGTNEQFF	TGCAGTGCGGACGGACTAGCGGGGACCAATGAGCAGTTCTTC
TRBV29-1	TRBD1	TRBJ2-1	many	CSVPNDEGQVYNEQFF	TGCAGCGTTCCCAATGACGAAGGACAGGTCTACAATGAGCAGTTCTTC
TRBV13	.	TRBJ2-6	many	CASTWGAGLTGANVLTF	TGTGCCAGCACCTGGGGGGCAGGTTTAACCGGGGCCAACGTCCTGACTTTC
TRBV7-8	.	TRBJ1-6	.	CATRINNSPLHF	TGTGCCACCAGGATTAATAATTCACCCCTCCACTTT
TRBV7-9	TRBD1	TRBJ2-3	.	CASSGRTGADTQYF	TGTGCCAGCAGCGGGCGGACAGGAGCAGATACGCAGTATTTT
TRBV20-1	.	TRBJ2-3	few	CSARVKGLADTQYF	TGCAGTGCTAGAGTTAAAGGACTGGCCGATACGCAGTATTTT
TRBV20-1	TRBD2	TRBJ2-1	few	CSAITSGGFNEQFF	TGCAGTGCTATAACTAGCGGGGGTTTCAATGAGCAGTTCTTC
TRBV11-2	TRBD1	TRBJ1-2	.	CASSGTGPRRGGYTF	TGTGCCAGCAGCGGGACAGGGCCCAGAAGGGGTGGCTACACCTTC
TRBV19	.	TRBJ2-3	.	CATRQEASTDTQYF	TGTGCCACCAGACAGGAGGCAAGCACAGATACGCAGTATTTT
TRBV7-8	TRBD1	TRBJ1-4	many	CASSWGTGREKLFF	TGTGCCAGCAGCTGGGGGACAGGGAGAGAAAAACTGTTTTTT
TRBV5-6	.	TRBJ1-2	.	CASSLVWNNRDYGYTF	TGTGCCAGCAGCTTGGTTTGGAACAACAGGGACTATGGCTACACCTTC
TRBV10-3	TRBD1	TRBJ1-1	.	CAISGGQDDTEAFF	TGTGCCATCAGTGGGGGACAGGACGACACTGAAGCTTTCTTT